This T cell receptor (beta chain) was retrieved from a study of graft-versus-host responses after intestinal transplantation. In the study overall: Recipients were given multivisceral, liver-intestinal, or isolated intestinal transplants. Every recipient underwent anti-thymocyte globulin induction, then tacrolimus and steroids for roughly 3 years.

The CDR3 is 12 residues long. CDR1 and CDR2 (germline): MDHEN, SYDVKM. V dropped 0 bases and J dropped 5 bases, with 1 base sitting between them. TCRdb's table, derived via immunoSEQ multiplex PCR, lists solely in-frame clones and lacks some. Among several thousand clones listed, about a quarter were seen once. The material sequenced was alloreactive CD4+ T cells from a mixed lymphocyte reaction culture, taken before intestinal transplant. Subset: CFSE-low proliferating T cells sorted from approximately 6-day pre-transplant mixed lymphocyte reaction (GvH or HvG direction). The rearrangement links TRBV28 to TRBJ2-2; no firm D call. This receptor was taken from a human patient who received an intestinal transplant. Here the CDR3 reads CASSLWTGELFF. Here the CDR3 DNA reads TGTGCCAGCAGTTTATGGACCGGGGAGCTGTTTTTT.